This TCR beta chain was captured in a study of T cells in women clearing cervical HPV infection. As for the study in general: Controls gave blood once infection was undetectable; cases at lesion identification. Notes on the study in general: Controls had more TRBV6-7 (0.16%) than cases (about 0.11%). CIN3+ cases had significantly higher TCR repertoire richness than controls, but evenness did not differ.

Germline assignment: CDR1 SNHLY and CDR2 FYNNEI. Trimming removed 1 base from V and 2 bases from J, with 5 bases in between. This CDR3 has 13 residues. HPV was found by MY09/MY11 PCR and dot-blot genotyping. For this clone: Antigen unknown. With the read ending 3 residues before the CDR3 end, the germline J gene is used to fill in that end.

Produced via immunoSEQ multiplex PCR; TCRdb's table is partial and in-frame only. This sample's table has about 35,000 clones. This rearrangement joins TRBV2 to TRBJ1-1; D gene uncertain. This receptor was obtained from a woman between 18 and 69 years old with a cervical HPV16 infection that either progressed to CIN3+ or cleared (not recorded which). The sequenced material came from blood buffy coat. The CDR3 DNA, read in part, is TGTGCCAGCAGTGAAGTTAAAAACACTGAA. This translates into CASSEVKNTE. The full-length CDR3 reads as CASSEVKNTEAFF.